Presented here are 29 T cell receptor beta chains from one specimen sequenced in a study of blood T cell repertoires in COVID-19. Only in-frame clones appear in the TCRdb table, and some are missing; sequencing was by immunoSEQ multiplex PCR. The data contain more than 300,000 clones, about 82% of them singletons. Material: peripheral blood. These receptors were collected from a woman between 45 and 60 years old with acute or convalescent COVID-19.

This clone has just one count. V is TRBV30 and J is TRBJ1-6; 10 bases agree with TRBD1. Germline-derived CDR1 and CDR2 are GTSNPN and SVGIG (reference sequence). The CDR3 totals 15 residues. V gave up 3 bases and J gave up 8 bases; unmatched junction bases: 7. This CDR3 reads CAWRIGQGGDSPLHF. The CDR3 DNA follows: TGTGCCTGGAGGATCGGACAGGGGGGCGATTCACCCCTCCACTTT.

The V gene is TRBV18, the J gene TRBJ2-7; 11 bases agree with TRBD2. This CDR3 has 14 amino acids. From germline, CDR1 is KGHSH and CDR2 LQKENI. J lost 3 bases, V lost 3 bases, and 1 base had no gene match. CDR3 DNA sequence: TGTGCCAGCTCACCTCTAGCGGGAGGCTACGAGCAGTACTTC. The encoded protein is CASSPLAGGYEQYF.

This clone has only one observation. This sequence joins TRBV6-1 and TRBJ1-2; TRBD1 is a possible D gene (5 bases). Germline-derived CDR1 and CDR2 are MNHNS and SASEGT. Trimming stripped 2 bases from V and 4 bases from J, with 14 bases between. This CDR3 region has 15 residues. The chain's CDR3 is CASSESPGMGYGYTF. The DNA of the CDR3 is TGTGCCAGCAGTGAATCCCCAGGGATGGGCTATGGCTACACCTTC.

J is TRBJ2-5 and V is TRBV5-1; 9 bases match TRBD2. The junction had 10 bases not matched to a gene; V was cut back by 0 bases and J by 1 base. CDR3 length equals 18 residues. Looked up from germline, CDR1 is SGHRS and CDR2 is YFSETQ. The CDR3 region is CASSLVLVLAGLQETQYF. DNA of the CDR3: TGCGCCAGCAGCTTGGTCTTAGTCCTAGCGGGACTCCAAGAGACCCAGTACTTC.

This chain connects TRBV6-5 to TRBJ2-4; 7 positions match TRBD2. Trimming took 6 bases from V and 10 from J; bases not matched to a gene: 12. CDR3 size: 14 residues. The germline gives CDR1 MNHEY, CDR2 SVGAGI. CDR3 nucleotides: TGTGCCAGCAGCCAAGACGGGGAGGGCGGGATTCAGTACTTC. The encoded protein is CASSQDGEGGIQYF.

The count of this clone is one. The chain joins TRBV5-6 to TRBJ2-3; D is unresolved. Trimming stripped 0 bases from V and 3 bases from J, with 8 bases between. The CDR3 covers 14 residues. Germline V CDR1 and CDR2: SGHDT, YYEEEE. CDR3 in amino acids: CASSLGLGTDTQYF. CDR3 DNA: TGTGCCAGCAGCTTGGGACTTGGGACAGATACGCAGTATTTT.

The CDR3 DNA reads TGTGCCAGTAGTATGATAGGAGGGGATGAAAAACTGTTTTTT. Protein: CASSMIGGDEKLFF. The chain couples TRBV19 to TRBJ1-4; D is possibly TRBD1 (5 bases). With 3 bases removed from V and 6 bases from J, the gap between germline ends came to 11 bases. Germline values: CDR1 LNHDA, CDR2 SQIVND (reference sequence). There are 14 residues in the CDR3.

CDR3 bases: TGTGCCAGCAGCTTGGAAGGGTCCACCGGGGTGGGTGAGCAGTACTTC. Its translation: CASSLEGSTGVGEQYF. The genes are TRBV5-4 and TRBJ2-7; a weak D match, TRBD2 (5 bases). Germline V gives CDR1 SGHNT, CDR2 YYREEE (reference sequence). The CDR3 extends over 16 amino acids. Trimming left V 0 bases short and J 7 bases short, with 20 bases between.

The V call is TRBV30, the J call TRBJ2-4; TRBD1 matches at 7 bases. V dropped 7 bases and J dropped 3; count of bases not matched to a gene: 9. There are 14 residues in the CDR3. Germline V CDR1 and CDR2: GTSNPN, SVGIG (reference sequence). The CDR3 DNA follows: TGTGCCTTCGCCAGGGGGTATGGCAAAAACATTCAGTACTTC. Translating gives CAFARGYGKNIQYF. The full variable domain, rest sourced from reference TRBV30 and TRBJ2-4, is SQTIHQWPATLVQPVGSPLSLECTVEGTSNPNLYWYRQAAGRGLQLLFYSVGIGQISSEVPQNLSASRPQDRQFILSSKKLLLSDSGFYLCAFARGYGKNIQYFGAGTRLSVL.

The rearrangement links TRBV3-1 (or the pseudogene TRBV3-2) to TRBJ2-4; 9 bases are a match to TRBD1. With V trimmed by 4 bases and J by 6 bases, 10 bases remained unmatched. CDR1 is LGHDT and CDR2 is YNNKEL in the germline V gene (reference sequence). The CDR3 is 16 amino acids. The CDR3 loop reads CASSPRQGEGLNIQYF. The CDR3 DNA sequence: TGTGCCAGCAGCCCCAGACAGGGGGAGGGTTTAAACATTCAGTACTTC.

V gene TRBV7-2 combines with J gene TRBJ2-5, with D tentatively TRBD2 (6 bases). Between the trimmed V and J ends, which lost 6 bases and 4 bases, there was a span of 18 bases. Germline loops: CDR1 SGHTA, CDR2 FQGNSA. The CDR3 runs to 15 residues. The CDR3 loop is CASSSGLSVIETQYF. The CDR3 nucleotides read TGTGCCAGCAGTTCGGGACTCTCCGTTATAGAGACCCAGTACTTC.

V gene TRBV4-1 combines with J gene TRBJ2-7; 8 bases agree with TRBD2. The V gene end was trimmed by 2 bases and the J gene end by 2 bases; junction bases not matched to a gene: 5. This CDR3 is built from 15 residues. Germline CDR1 MGHRA, CDR2 YSYEKL. CDR3: CASSQRGSGTYEQYF. The CDR3, as DNA: TGCGCCAGCAGCCAACGAGGTAGCGGGACCTACGAGCAGTACTTC.

For the CDR3, the DNA is TGTGCCAGCAGTCCTGACTGGCGAAAACTGTTTTTT. Protein: CASSPDWRKLFF. The genes are TRBV27 and TRBJ1-4; D gene ambiguous. V lost 5 bases and J 10 bases, leaving 11 bases between the germline ends. Germline CDR1 MNHEY, CDR2 SMNVEV (reference sequence). The CDR3 covers 12 residues.

The chain has TRBV3-1 (or the pseudogene TRBV3-2) and TRBJ1-1; no clear D. V lost 3 bases, J lost 7 bases, and 24 bases lay in between. This CDR3 spans 17 amino acids. Germline assignment: CDR1 LGHDT and CDR2 YNNKEL (reference sequence). CDR3 residues: CASSHLTTRRMGIEAFF. For the CDR3, the DNA is TGTGCCAGCAGCCATCTGACGACTCGTCGAATGGGTATTGAAGCTTTCTTT.

V is TRBV4-1 and J is TRBJ2-1; no reliable D call. The germline V gene has CDR1 MGHRA and CDR2 YSYEKL. The V and J ends lost 4 bases and 6 bases respectively, with 19 bases between them. The CDR3 is made up of 16 amino acids. DNA for the CDR3: TGCGCCAGCAGCCCAGTGGCTTTGGCGAGAGGCAATGAGCAGTTCTTC. Its protein is CASSPVALARGNEQFF.

The V gene is TRBV12-3 or TRBV12-4, the J gene TRBJ1-1; the match to TRBD1 covers 9 bases. The CDR3 is 13 residues long. The V segment lost 5 bases and the J segment 5 bases; nucleotides outside the gene matches: 3. This chain's CDR3 is CASSADRGTEAFF. The CDR3 nucleotides read TGTGCCAGCAGTGCAGACAGGGGGACTGAAGCTTTCTTT.

This chain links TRBV6-5 with TRBJ2-6, with D tentatively TRBD2 (5 bases). The CDR3 is 14 amino acids. The V end lost 10 bases, the J end lost 0 bases, and 10 bases lay between the germline ends. Germline V gene sequence: CDR1 MNHEY, CDR2 SVGAGI. The CDR3 sequence is CATSGISGANVLTF. Here the CDR3 DNA reads TGTGCCACCTCGGGGATCTCTGGGGCCAACGTCCTGACTTTC.

This rearrangement joins TRBV6-6 to TRBJ1-1; TRBD1 agrees at 7 bases. V gave up 3 bases and J gave up 5 bases; unmatched junction bases: 6. Germline V lookup: CDR1 MNHNY, CDR2 SVGAGI (reference sequence). The length of the CDR3 is 14 residues. For the CDR3, the DNA is TGTGCCAGCAGTTATACAGGGGATCATACTGAAGCTTTCTTT. Residues: CASSYTGDHTEAFF.

The gene calls are TRBV7-2 and TRBJ2-7; TRBD2 might be the D (6 bases). CDR1 and CDR2 (germline): SGHTA, FQGNSA. V lost 5 bases and J 0 bases, leaving 11 bases between the germline ends. The CDR3 has 14 amino acids. The chain's CDR3 is CASSQPTSSYEQYF. Here the CDR3 DNA reads TGTGCCAGCAGCCAACCGACTAGCTCCTACGAGCAGTACTTC.

The chain uses TRBV13 and TRBJ1-6; D is unclear. The CDR3 totals 16 residues. Trimming removed 1 base from V and 2 bases from J, with 9 bases in between. Germline V gene lookup returns CDR1 PRHDT and CDR2 FYEKMQ (reference sequence). The CDR3 sequence: CASSLAHRAYNSPLHF. DNA of the CDR3: TGTGCCAGCAGCTTAGCCCACAGAGCCTATAATTCACCCCTCCACTTT.

The chain has TRBV20-1 and TRBJ2-5, with D perhaps matching TRBD2 (5 bases). The CDR3 sequence is 12 residues long. The V gene lost 3 bases and the J gene lost 3 bases, with 8 bases spanning the gap. Germline values: CDR1 DFQATT, CDR2 SNEGSKA (reference sequence). In DNA form, the CDR3 reads TGCAGTGCTAGTCGGCGGGAAGAGACCCAGTACTTC. This codes for CSASRREETQYF.

The CDR3 DNA reads as TGTGCCAGCAGCACGGGACAGGGGCCGGTTAACACTGAAGCTTTCTTT. Protein: CASSTGQGPVNTEAFF. The chain joins TRBV7-2 to TRBJ1-1, with 10 bases matching TRBD1. The CDR3 has 16 amino acids. From germline, CDR1 is SGHTA and CDR2 FQGNSA. Germline trimming cut 5 bases from V and 2 bases from J; bases unmatched to any gene: 8.

The chain carries TRBV5-6 and TRBJ2-5; 12 nucleotides line up with TRBD2. The CDR3 totals 15 residues. V dropped 1 base and J dropped 2; count of bases not matched to a gene: 0. CDR1 is SGHDT and CDR2 is YYEEEE in the germline V gene. In DNA form, the CDR3 reads TGTGCCAGCAGCTTGACTAGCGGGGGGCAAGAGACCCAGTACTTC. Translating it yields CASSLTSGGQETQYF. Together with reference TRBV5-6 and TRBJ2-5, the CDR3 gives the full variable domain: DAGVTQSPTHLIKTRGQQVTLRCSPKSGHDTVSWYQQALGQGPQFIFQYYEEEERQRGNFPDRFSGHQFPNYSSELNVNALLLGDSALYLCASSLTSGGQETQYFGPGTRLLVL.

The genes are TRBV5-4 and TRBJ2-1, with TRBD2 matching over 10 bases. This CDR3 is built from 16 residues. Germline-derived CDR1 and CDR2 are SGHNT and YYREEE (reference sequence). V was pared by 0 bases and J by 1 base, with 1 base of the junction left unmatched. CDR3: CASSLGGLASYNEQFF. The DNA of the CDR3 is TGTGCCAGCAGCTTGGGGGGACTAGCGTCCTACAATGAGCAGTTCTTC. The full variable domain, its missing parts supplied by reference TRBV5-4 and TRBJ2-1, is ETGVTQSPTHLIKTRGQQVTLRCSSQSGHNTVSWYQQALGQGPQFIFQYYREEENGRGNFPPRFSGLQFPNYSSELNVNALELDDSALYLCASSLGGLASYNEQFFGPGTRLTVL.

The J gene is TRBJ2-7, the V gene TRBV18; 9 nucleotides align to TRBD2. Per germline, CDR1 KGHSH and CDR2 LQKENI. With 2 bases clipped from V and 4 bases from J, the junction kept 6 bases outside the gene matches. This CDR3 comprises 15 residues. CDR3 coding DNA: TGTGCCAGCTCACCAAGGGAACTAGCGGGTTACGAGCAGTACTTC. Protein product: CASSPRELAGYEQYF.

The rearrangement joins TRBV14 to TRBJ1-2; D gene ambiguous. This CDR3 spans 13 amino acids. CDR1 and CDR2 (germline): SGHDN, FVKESK. V lost 2 bases and J 9 bases, leaving 13 bases between the germline ends. The CDR3 region is CASSQNPGLSYTF. The CDR3 DNA reads as TGTGCCAGCAGCCAAAACCCGGGTTTGAGCTACACCTTC.

The J gene is TRBJ2-7, the V gene TRBV5-4, with TRBD1 matching over 10 bases. The CDR3 loop spans 14 amino acids. The J segment lost 1 base and the V segment lost 3 bases, leaving 1 base of the junction unmatched. Germline V CDR1 and CDR2: SGHNT, YYREEE (reference sequence). Written as DNA, the CDR3 is TGTGCCAGCAGCTCGGACAGGGGGTCCTACGAGCAGTACTTC. Protein: CASSSDRGSYEQYF.

This clone was picked up one time. The J gene is TRBJ2-1, the V gene TRBV2, with D unresolved. Per germline, CDR1 SNHLY and CDR2 FYNNEI. The CDR3 runs 12 residues. V lost 3 bases to trimming and J lost 3 bases, with 3 bases between them. The CDR3 DNA reads as TGTGCCAGCAGTGATCACTACAATGAGCAGTTCTTC. This gives the protein CASSDHYNEQFF.

The chain is built from TRBV3-1 (or the pseudogene TRBV3-2) and TRBJ2-7, with 7 bases aligning to TRBD1. This CDR3 contains 17 residues. Germline V gives CDR1 LGHDT, CDR2 YNNKEL (reference sequence). V lost 0 bases to trimming and J lost 5 bases; unmatched junction nucleotides: 13. CDR3 loop: CASSQDLGRGFVHEQYF. CDR3 sequence (DNA): TGTGCCAGCAGCCAAGATCTCGGCAGGGGGTTTGTCCACGAGCAGTACTTC.